The 9 T cell receptor beta chains below come from one sample, sequenced in a study of neoadjuvant nivolumab and ipilimumab in lung cancer. Here immunoSEQ multiplex PCR was the method, and the copy in TCRdb shows in-frame clones only, minus some. Among some 38,000 clones, about 88% were seen once, and the ten largest hold approximately 3.4%. The sample consisted of peripheral blood, taken before neoadjuvant nivolumab, alone or with ipilimumab. These receptors were collected from an adult with non-small cell lung cancer.

The CDR3: CASRGQQNTEAFF. The CDR3 DNA follows: TGTGCCAGCAGAGGACAGCAGAACACTGAAGCTTTCTTT. The chain has TRBV6-5 and TRBJ1-1; maybe TRBD1 (6 bases). CDR3 length: 13 residues. Germline V gives CDR1 MNHEY, CDR2 SVGAGI. With 6 bases removed from V and 1 base from J, the gap between germline ends came to 9 bases.

This clone has only one observation. The chain is built from TRBV30 and TRBJ1-5; 8 nucleotides agree with TRBD1. This CDR3 spans 14 amino acids. V gave up 5 bases and J gave up 4 bases; unmatched junction bases: 7. Germline V gives CDR1 GTSNPN, CDR2 SVGIG (reference sequence). CDR3 protein: CAWDTGTGNQPQHF. The CDR3 DNA reads as TGTGCCTGGGATACCGGGACAGGTAATCAGCCCCAGCATTTT.

This sequence joins TRBV7-2 and TRBJ2-1; TRBD2 aligns across 11 bases. The CDR3 runs to 16 residues. With 0 bases clipped from V and 7 bases from J, the junction kept 5 bases outside the gene matches. The germline CDR1 and CDR2 sequences are SGHTA and FQGNSA. CDR3 in DNA: TGTGCCAGCAGCTTAGCCGGGACTAGCGGTTGGAATGAGCAGTTCTTC. Residues: CASSLAGTSGWNEQFF. The whole variable domain, remainder taken from reference TRBV7-2 and TRBJ2-1, is GAGVSQSPSNKVTEKGKDVELRCDPISGHTALYWYRQSLGQGLEFLIYFQGNSAPDKSGLPSDRFSAERTGGSVSTLTIQRTQQEDSAVYLCASSLAGTSGWNEQFFGPGTRLTVL.

The CDR3 region is CSVANTEAFF. CDR3 bases: TGCAGTGTAGCGAACACTGAAGCTTTCTTT. The rearrangement joins TRBV20-1 to TRBJ1-1; D remains unclear. The CDR3 runs to 10 residues. The V gene lost 7 bases and the J gene lost 1 base, with 4 bases spanning the gap. The V gene's germline CDR1 is DFQATT and CDR2 SNEGSKA (reference sequence).

By sample share, this clone is medium-sized. The gene calls are TRBV7-9 and TRBJ1-5; tentatively, D is TRBD1 (6 bases). The CDR3 is made up of 16 amino acids. V lost 3 bases, J lost 2 bases, and 14 bases lay in between. The germline CDR1 and CDR2 sequences are SEHNR and FQNEAQ (reference sequence). CDR3 DNA: TGTGCCAGCAGCTTGGGCCAGGGGCTGGGCAATCAGCCCCAGCATTTT. This gives the protein CASSLGQGLGNQPQHF.

The rearrangement uses TRBV4-3 and TRBJ2-3; D might be TRBD1 (5 bases). The CDR3 has 16 amino acids. Germline V CDR1 and CDR2: LGHNA, YSLEER. The ends were cut back, 4 bases at V and 0 bases at J, with 14 bases in the middle. CDR3 loop: CASSPDSAASTDTQYF. The DNA for the CDR3 is TGCGCCAGCAGCCCTGACAGTGCGGCGAGCACAGATACGCAGTATTTT.

This chain uses TRBV7-3 with TRBJ2-1, with 7 bases that match TRBD2. This CDR3 is built from 12 residues. V dropped 6 bases and J dropped 7; count of bases not matched to a gene: 3. Per germline, CDR1 SGHTA and CDR2 FQGTGA. The CDR3 DNA reads TGTGCCAGCAGTTCAGCGGGGAATGAGCAGTTCTTC. Protein product: CASSSAGNEQFF. Based on the CDR3 plus reference TRBV7-3 and TRBJ2-1, the full variable domain is GAGVSQTPSNKVTEKGKYVELRCDPISGHTALYWYRQSLGQGPEFLIYFQGTGAADDSGLPNDRFFAVRPEGSVSTLKIQRTERGDSAVYLCASSSAGNEQFFGPGTRLTVL.

The chain is built from TRBV7-7 and TRBJ2-2; D is uncertain. Germline CDR1 and CDR2: SSHAT and FNYEAQ (reference sequence). The V and J ends lost 4 bases and 8 bases respectively, with 11 bases between them. CDR3 length: 13 residues. The CDR3 nucleotides read TGTGCCAGCAGCTCGGTTCCTAGGGGGGAGCTGTTTTTT. Translation: CASSSVPRGELFF.

J is TRBJ2-7 and V is TRBV7-2, with D possibly TRBD2 on 6 matching bases. The length of the CDR3 is 15 residues. The ends were cut back, 5 bases at V and 1 base at J, with 15 bases in the middle. Per germline, CDR1 SGHTA and CDR2 FQGNSA. CDR3 loop: CASSPESGFSYEQYF. CDR3 in DNA: TGTGCCAGCAGCCCGGAAAGCGGGTTTTCCTACGAGCAGTACTTC.